Listed here are 27 T cell receptor beta chains from one sample, sequenced in a study of T-cell reconstitution after alpha-beta-depleted transplantation in children. Preparation of the TCRbeta library used unique molecular identifiers. MiXCR, applied by TCRdb to the PCR reads, yields one record per CDR3 protein. Altogether a few hundred thousand distinct CDR3 sequences are present, around 7.3% being singletons, with the ten largest covering around 9.8%. Study results and caveats: By one year post-transplant, T-cell counts and diversity largely arose from T cells that were newly produced.

Their antigen targets remain unknown. This material consisted of peripheral blood, taken 360 days after TCRalphabeta/CD19-depleted stem cell transplant. The receptors derive from a female patient aged 2-9 years who had a stem cell transplant for Fanconi anemia, so the T cells may come from the graft donor.

The genes are TRBV27 and TRBJ2-1; D not resolved. Between the trimmed V and J ends, which lost 2 bases and 9 bases, there was a span of 11 bases. The V gene's germline CDR1 is MNHEY and CDR2 SMNVEV (reference sequence). The length of the CDR3 is 13 residues. CDR3 loop: CASSLGALGEQFF. The CDR3 coding sequence is TGTGCCAGCAGTTTAGGAGCCTTGGGTGAGCAGTTCTTC.

This clonotype showed up many times. The chain couples TRBV6-5 to TRBJ2-2, with TRBD2 matching over 11 bases. V shed 4 bases and J 3 bases; nucleotides not matched to a gene: 4. The germline CDR1 and CDR2 sequences are MNHEY and SVGAGI. The CDR3 spans 16 residues. The CDR3 DNA is TGTGCCAGCAGTTTAAGGACTAGCGGGTACACCGGGGAGCTGTTTTTT. It is translated as CASSLRTSGYTGELFF.

This clonotype was counted many times. The chain links TRBV28 to TRBJ2-2; possible D gene TRBD2, 6 bases. The CDR3 is 14 residues long. Per the germline V gene, CDR1 is MDHEN and CDR2 is SYDVKM. V lost 5 bases and J 6 bases, leaving 13 bases between the germline ends. Here the CDR3 reads CASSTGPGAGELFF. The CDR3 region has the DNA TGTGCCAGCAGTACCGGGCCGGGGGCCGGGGAGCTGTTTTTT.

Ten or more counts support this clonotype. This sequence joins TRBV12-3 or TRBV12-4 and TRBJ1-6; 10 bases map to TRBD1. The CDR3 is made up of 15 amino acids. With V trimmed by 3 bases and J by 9 bases, 5 bases remained unmatched. The CDR3 coding sequence is TGTGCCAGCAGTTTCAGGGACAGGGGCAGTTCACCCCTCCACTTT. Its protein product is CASSFRDRGSSPLHF.

This clonotype was seen at least ten times. Germline and junction disagree at one end, which may indicate a read error. The chain joins TRBV28 to TRBJ2-7, with D tentatively TRBD1 (6 bases). CDR1 and CDR2 from the germline V gene are MDHEN and SYDVKM. The CDR3 length is 14 residues. This chain's CDR3 is CASSPTMGRAQGSF. The DNA for the CDR3 is TGTGCCAGCAGTCCTACGATGGGCAGAGCCCAGGGGAGCTTC. Supplemented by reference TRBV28 and TRBJ2-7, the full variable domain reads DVKVTQSSRYLVKRTGEKVFLECVQDMDHENMFWYRQDPGLGLRLIYFSYDVKMKEKGDIPEGYSVSREKKERFSLILESASTNQTSMYLCASSPTMGRAQGSFGPGTRLTVT.

The V call is TRBV2, the J call TRBJ1-1; 7 bases map to TRBD1. CDR3 length equals 14 residues. Germline CDR1 SNHLY, CDR2 FYNNEI. J lost 8 bases, V lost 7 bases, and 13 bases had no gene match. CDR3 amino acids: CASKNLKQGTEAFF. The CDR3 DNA is TGTGCCAGCAAAAACCTCAAACAGGGGACCGAAGCTTTCTTT.

This clonotype was found many times. The rearrangement links TRBV3-1 to TRBJ2-7, with 10 bases identical to TRBD2. CDR1 is LGHDT, CDR2 YNNKEL, per germline (reference sequence). The CDR3 sequence is 14 residues long. V shed 8 bases, J shed 2 bases, and the junction held 6 bases outside the gene matches. The CDR3 DNA follows: TGTGCCAGCGGGAGGACTAGCGGCCCCTACGAGCAGTACTTC. It encodes CASGRTSGPYEQYF.

Ten or more counts support this clonotype. The J gene is TRBJ1-1, the V gene TRBV6-6; D gene ambiguous. Germline V gene lookup returns CDR1 MNHNY and CDR2 SVGAGI (reference sequence). The V and J ends lost 2 bases and 5 bases respectively, with 0 bases between them. This CDR3 has 10 residues. Here the CDR3 reads CASSYTEAFF. DNA of the CDR3: TGTGCCAGCAGTTACACTGAAGCTTTCTTT.

This chain links TRBV12-3 or TRBV12-4 with TRBJ2-1; 10 bases are shared with TRBD2. CDR3 size: 16 residues. V gave up 6 bases and J gave up 7 bases; unmatched junction bases: 12. CDR3 bases: TGTGCCAGCAGACATAAAGCGGGGGGGCGTTTAAATGAGCAGTTCTTC. Protein product: CASRHKAGGRLNEQFF.

The J gene is TRBJ2-7, the V gene TRBV11-2; 9 bases are a match to TRBD1. V lost 5 bases, J lost 0 bases, and 17 bases stayed unmatched. CDR3 size: 19 residues. Per germline, CDR1 SGHAT and CDR2 FQNNGV. This CDR3 reads CASSPFTSPGQGFSYEQYF. The CDR3 nucleotides read TGTGCCAGCAGCCCCTTTACTTCCCCTGGACAGGGGTTCTCCTACGAGCAGTACTTC.

This clonotype was observed at least ten times. The J gene is TRBJ1-4, the V gene TRBV29-1; no reliable D call. Germline V gives CDR1 SQVTM, CDR2 ANQGSEA. This CDR3 contains 13 residues. Between the trimmed V and J ends, which lost 4 bases and 7 bases, there was a span of 13 bases. The DNA of the CDR3 is TGCAGCGTTGGTCGGGAATACGGTGAAAAACTGTTTTTT. Its translation is CSVGREYGEKLFF.

This clonotype showed up many times. The chain carries TRBV7-8 and TRBJ2-3; D ambiguous. The V and J ends lost 4 bases and 0 bases respectively, with 14 bases between them. The CDR3 is 16 amino acids. CDR1 and CDR2 (germline): SGHVS, FQNEAQ. The CDR3 region is CASSSRLTSSTDTQYF. CDR3 sequence (DNA): TGTGCCAGCAGCTCCAGATTGACAAGCAGCACAGATACGCAGTATTTT.

This clonotype was seen a few times. The rearrangement links TRBV9 to TRBJ2-5, with a possible D match to TRBD2 (6 bases). Trimming stripped 4 bases from V and 2 bases from J, with 15 bases between. Germline values: CDR1 SGDLS, CDR2 YYNGEE. The CDR3 has 15 amino acids. DNA for the CDR3: TGTGCCAGCAGCCCCCTTTTCGGGGGACAAGAGACCCAGTACTTC. This encodes CASSPLFGGQETQYF.

This clonotype appeared many times. The CDR3 nucleotides read TGTGCCAGCAGTTTGTTAGATACGCAGTATTTT. The encoded protein is CASSLLDTQYF. The chain couples TRBV12-3 or TRBV12-4 to TRBJ2-3; D remains ambiguous. The CDR3 loop spans 11 amino acids. V lost 3 bases and J lost 5, with 3 bases in between.

CDR3 in DNA: TGTGCCAGCAGTTACTCGAGGCGGAGGGGCACTGAAGCTTTCTTT. This translates into CASSYSRRRGTEAFF. The chain combines TRBV6-5 with TRBJ1-1; maybe TRBD1 (5 bases). The CDR3 is made up of 15 amino acids. Trimming removed 0 bases at V and 4 bases at J, with 12 bases between. The germline V gene has CDR1 MNHEY and CDR2 SVGAGI.

A few counts support this clonotype. This chain connects TRBV6-5 to TRBJ1-1; maybe TRBD1 (6 bases). CDR1 and CDR2 (germline): MNHEY, SVGAGI. This CDR3 contains 14 residues. Deletions cut 2 bases from V and 4 bases from J, with 11 bases between. CDR3: CASSYVGGITEAFF. DNA of the CDR3: TGTGCCAGCAGTTACGTCGGGGGCATCACTGAAGCTTTCTTT.

In this sample, this clonotype turned up many times. The chain has TRBV5-5 and TRBJ2-5; no clear D gene. The germline V gene encodes CDR1 SGHKS and CDR2 YYEKEE (reference sequence). The CDR3 is 13 residues long. V lost 2 bases to trimming and J lost 5 bases, with 10 bases between them. The CDR3 sequence: CASSFKAVETQYF. The CDR3 DNA reads TGTGCCAGCAGCTTCAAGGCTGTCGAGACCCAGTACTTC.

The table lists this clonotype with many counts. The rearrangement uses TRBV4-2 and TRBJ2-3; D remains ambiguous. This CDR3 is 16 amino acids long. Germline CDR1 reads LGHNA; CDR2 reads YNFKEQ. Trimming removed 3 bases at V and 2 bases at J, with 15 bases between. DNA of the CDR3: TGTGCCAGCAGCCAGTCTCAACGGGCAGTCACAGATACGCAGTATTTT. Protein: CASSQSQRAVTDTQYF.

This chain uses TRBV6-1 with TRBJ1-2; D unresolved. The CDR3 totals 14 residues. Germline V gene lookup returns CDR1 MNHNS and CDR2 SASEGT. Between the trimmed V and J ends, which lost 5 bases and 4 bases, there was a span of 14 bases. The CDR3 is CASSSQRGGYGYTF. Written as DNA, the CDR3 is TGTGCCAGCAGTAGTCAACGGGGAGGCTATGGCTACACCTTC.

The sample holds many counts of this clonotype. This rearrangement joins TRBV28 to TRBJ2-6; D may be TRBD1 (7 bases). CDR3 size: 17 residues. Trimming cost V 3 bases and J 0 bases, with 12 bases left between them. In germline, CDR1 is MDHEN, CDR2 SYDVKM. CDR3 loop: CASSLGQGGSGANVLTF. CDR3 DNA sequence: TGTGCCAGCAGTTTGGGTCAGGGGGGCTCTGGGGCCAACGTCCTGACTTTC.

This clonotype was seen many times. The V gene is TRBV5-1, the J gene TRBJ2-5, with D hard to call. Germline CDR1 is SGHRS and CDR2 is YFSETQ. Trimming pared 6 bases from V and 0 bases from J, leaving 3 bases between. The CDR3 has 11 amino acids. CDR3 in amino acids: CASTHQETQYF. The CDR3 nucleotides are TGCGCCAGCACCCACCAAGAGACCCAGTACTTC.

This clonotype has only one observation. The chain links TRBV20-1 to TRBJ2-7; D is perhaps TRBD1 or TRBD2 (6 bases each). The CDR3 spans 16 residues. V shed 3 bases and J shed 1 base, with 19 bases lying between them. CDR1 is DFQATT, CDR2 SNEGSKA, per germline (reference sequence). As DNA, the CDR3 is TGCAGTGCTAGCGACGGCGGGACACTGTATTCCTACGAGCAGTACTTC. Translation: CSASDGGTLYSYEQYF.

This clonotype was counted only a few times. The V call is TRBV19, the J call TRBJ2-7; D remains ambiguous. The CDR3 totals 13 residues. V was pared by 2 bases and J by 3 bases, with 8 bases between. CDR1 is LNHDA and CDR2 is SQIVND in the germline V gene (reference sequence). The DNA for the CDR3 is TGTGCCAGTAGTATATCAACCCACTACGAGCAGTACTTC. Its protein is CASSISTHYEQYF.

This clonotype was picked up many times. The V gene is TRBV29-1, the J gene TRBJ2-1; TRBD1 agrees at 7 bases. This CDR3 has 11 amino acids. The V and J ends lost 5 bases and 15 bases, in that order; junction bases with no gene match: 10. The V gene's germline CDR1 is SQVTM and CDR2 ANQGSEA. CDR3 in DNA: TGCAGCGTTCACCCGGACAGGAGGCGGTTCTTC. Translated: CSVHPDRRRFF.

This clonotype has at least ten counts. This chain connects TRBV12-3 or TRBV12-4 to TRBJ1-1, with D uncertain. This CDR3 has 15 amino acids. Between the trimmed V and J ends, which lost 6 bases and 5 bases, there was a span of 19 bases. The CDR3 is CASSRTTLKATEAFF. The CDR3 DNA sequence: TGTGCCAGCAGCCGAACAACCCTTAAGGCGACTGAAGCTTTCTTT.

The chain is built from TRBV21-1 and TRBJ2-7; TRBD1 reflects the table's D call only, with no check against the DNA. TRBV21-1 is termed a pseudogene. The CDR3 is 16 amino acids. CDR3 DNA: TGTGCCAGCAGCAAAGGTTCCGGGACATCCTCCTACGAGCAGTACTTC. Translated: CASSKGSGTSSYEQYF.

This clonotype was recorded many times. The rearrangement links TRBV7-3 to TRBJ1-1, with 7 bases identical to TRBD1. The V and J ends lost 5 bases and 3 bases, in that order; junction bases with no gene match: 9. Germline V gene lookup returns CDR1 SGHTA and CDR2 FQGTGA. The CDR3 loop spans 15 amino acids. CDR3 sequence: CASSPLYRGDTEAFF. CDR3 sequence (DNA): TGTGCCAGCAGCCCGTTGTACAGGGGAGACACTGAAGCTTTCTTT.